The TCR beta chain under discussion was sequenced for a study of cytomegalovirus exposure and HLA in healthy donors. Turning to the study itself: In a previous analysis, around 120 million unique TCR beta sequences were found from 150 million to 200 million T cells.

Study findings and constraints: As was reported, the HLA-A and HLA-B alleles of most subjects were accurately predicted from TCR beta sequences. Diagnosis of cytomegalovirus status made by the classifier reportedly showed high specificity and sensitivity.

The PCR contained 60 Vbeta and 13 Jbeta primers. The table came from immunoSEQ multiplex PCR; TCRdb's copy has only in-frame clones and leaves some out. This sample has roughly 190,000 clones; 75% to 90% occur once, and the top ten carry over 1%. As to this clone: Its antigen is still unknown.

Germline loops: CDR1 MGHRA, CDR2 YSYEKL. The CDR3 is 16 amino acids. Trimming cost V 3 bases and J 6 bases; bases outside gene matches: 10. Sample: PBMCs. The origin of this receptor is a man aged 30 to 39 in good health and CMV-seronegative. The J gene is TRBJ2-1, the V gene TRBV4-1, with TRBD2 matching 8 bases. Here the CDR3 reads CASSQAHSGSGNEQFF. For the CDR3, the DNA is TGCGCCAGCAGCCAGGCCCACAGCGGGAGTGGCAATGAGCAGTTCTTC.